Listed below are T cell receptor beta chains from one sample, sequenced in a study of identical twins. TCRdb reprocessed the 5' RACE reads via MiXCR and lists one record per CDR3 protein. Of more than 200,000 distinct CDR3 sequences listed, over 11% are singletons. The sequencing input was memory (CD45RO+) T cells sorted from blood. The origin of the receptors is a woman under 30 in good health. Both conserved end residues are part of each CDR3. A D gene is named only where the DNA matches it firmly. Where a row states a size, it is once, few, many or the class of an expanded clone; other rows omit it.

d_gene: -; abundance: many; len: 13; j_gene: TRBJ2-1; v_gene: TRBV7-2; CDR3aa: CASSLADYNEQFF; CDR3nt: TGTGCCAGCAGCTTAGCGGATTACAATGAGCAGTTCTTC
d_gene: TRBD2; abundance: few; len: 16; j_gene: TRBJ2-1; v_gene: TRBV12-3/TRBV12-4; CDR3aa: CASRPGREVFGSEQFF; CDR3nt: TGTGCCAGCAGGCCGGGGCGGGAGGTCTTCGGGAGCGAGCAGTTCTTC
d_gene: -; abundance: -; len: 15; j_gene: TRBJ2-4; v_gene: TRBV3-1; CDR3aa: CASSHSQSDRNIQYF; CDR3nt: TGTGCCAGCAGCCATAGTCAGTCCGATCGTAACATTCAGTACTTC
d_gene: TRBD2; abundance: -; len: 17; j_gene: TRBJ2-3; v_gene: TRBV9; CDR3aa: CASSGGTSGALPYTQYF; CDR3nt: TGTGCCAGCAGCGGGGGGACTAGCGGGGCCTTGCCCTATACGCAGTATTTT
d_gene: TRBD2; abundance: many; len: 18; j_gene: TRBJ2-4; v_gene: TRBV5-1; CDR3aa: CASSLGSGRTLAKNIQYF; CDR3nt: TGCGCCAGCAGCTTGGGTAGCGGGAGGACTCTAGCCAAAAACATTCAGTACTTC
d_gene: -; abundance: few; len: 13; j_gene: TRBJ1-2; v_gene: TRBV20-1; CDR3aa: CSALSGANYGYTF; CDR3nt: TGCAGTGCTCTCTCCGGGGCTAACTATGGCTACACCTTC
d_gene: TRBD2; abundance: -; len: 13; j_gene: TRBJ2-4; v_gene: TRBV6-1; CDR3aa: CACERESKNIQYF; CDR3nt: TGTGCCTGCGAGCGGGAGTCCAAAAACATTCAGTACTTC
d_gene: -; abundance: -; len: 14; j_gene: TRBJ2-7; v_gene: TRBV5-1; CDR3aa: CASSLSAVSYEQYF; CDR3nt: TGCGCCAGCAGTTTGAGCGCCGTCTCCTACGAGCAGTACTTC
d_gene: -; abundance: -; len: 15; j_gene: TRBJ1-4; v_gene: TRBV20-1; CDR3aa: CSAPDGGATNEKLFF; CDR3nt: TGCAGTGCGCCGGACGGAGGGGCAACTAATGAAAAACTGTTTTTT
d_gene: -; abundance: -; len: 13; j_gene: TRBJ1-2; v_gene: TRBV5-6; CDR3aa: CASSLHRIYGYTF; CDR3nt: TGTGCCAGCAGCTTGCACAGGATCTATGGCTACACCTTC
d_gene: -; abundance: few; len: 14; j_gene: TRBJ1-4; v_gene: TRBV7-2; CDR3aa: CASSTSGSNEKLFF; CDR3nt: TGTGCCAGCAGCACCTCAGGGTCTAATGAAAAACTGTTTTTT
d_gene: -; abundance: -; len: 17; j_gene: TRBJ1-5; v_gene: TRBV20-1; CDR3aa: CSASRQRGGYSNQPQHF; CDR3nt: TGCAGTGCTAGTCGACAGCGGGGGGGCTATAGCAATCAGCCCCAGCATTTT
d_gene: -; abundance: many; len: 17; j_gene: TRBJ1-5; v_gene: TRBV7-8; CDR3aa: CASSRTFEANPYQPQHF; CDR3nt: TGTGCCAGCAGCCGCACGTTCGAGGCCAATCCCTATCAGCCCCAGCATTTT
d_gene: TRBD1; abundance: few; len: 15; j_gene: TRBJ2-7; v_gene: TRBV12-3/TRBV12-4; CDR3aa: CASSLVKGQGYEQYF; CDR3nt: TGTGCCAGCAGTTTAGTGAAGGGACAGGGCTACGAGCAGTACTTC
d_gene: -; abundance: -; len: 12; j_gene: TRBJ2-3; v_gene: TRBV18; CDR3aa: CASSPQTDTQYF; CDR3nt: TGTGCCAGCTCACCACAGACAGATACGCAGTATTTT
d_gene: -; abundance: few; len: 14; j_gene: TRBJ2-5; v_gene: TRBV5-1; CDR3aa: CASSRGNVGETQYF; CDR3nt: TGCGCCAGCAGTAGGGGGAATGTCGGGGAGACCCAGTACTTC
d_gene: TRBD2; abundance: many; len: 16; j_gene: TRBJ2-3; v_gene: TRBV5-1; CDR3aa: CASSSTTSGSTDTQYF; CDR3nt: TGCGCCAGCAGCTCCACCACTAGCGGGAGCACAGATACGCAGTATTTT
d_gene: -; abundance: many; len: 16; j_gene: TRBJ2-3; v_gene: TRBV5-1; CDR3aa: CASSLSGAASGNTQYF; CDR3nt: TGCGCCAGCAGCTTGTCGGGGGCTGCGTCGGGGAATACGCAGTATTTT
d_gene: -; abundance: few; len: 13; j_gene: TRBJ2-1; v_gene: TRBV27; CDR3aa: CASSLKRDNEQFF; CDR3nt: TGTGCCAGCAGTTTAAAGAGGGACAATGAGCAGTTCTTC
d_gene: -; abundance: -; len: 11; j_gene: TRBJ1-5; v_gene: TRBV20-1; CDR3aa: CSAARELSQHF; CDR3nt: TGCAGTGCTGCCCGGGAGCTATCCCAGCATTTT
d_gene: -; abundance: -; len: 13; j_gene: TRBJ1-2; v_gene: TRBV12-3/TRBV12-4; CDR3aa: CASSLLSRVGYTF; CDR3nt: TGTGCCAGCAGCTTACTTTCCAGGGTTGGCTACACCTTC
d_gene: -; abundance: -; len: 16; j_gene: TRBJ2-2; v_gene: TRBV6-2/TRBV6-3; CDR3aa: CASSYSGYVDTGELFF; CDR3nt: TGTGCCAGCAGTTACTCGGGCTACGTGGACACCGGGGAGCTGTTTTTT
d_gene: -; abundance: few; len: 15; j_gene: TRBJ2-7; v_gene: TRBV3-1; CDR3aa: CASSQGGMGSYEQYF; CDR3nt: TGTGCCAGCAGCCAAGGCGGGATGGGCTCCTACGAGCAGTACTTC
d_gene: TRBD1; abundance: few; len: 13; j_gene: TRBJ1-2; v_gene: TRBV4-3; CDR3aa: CASSHGQGGGYTF; CDR3nt: TGCGCCAGCAGCCACGGACAGGGAGGTGGCTACACCTTC
d_gene: TRBD2; abundance: few; len: 17; j_gene: TRBJ2-3; v_gene: TRBV28; CDR3aa: CASSPPGGVAGTDTQYF; CDR3nt: TGTGCCAGCAGTCCCCCCGGCGGGGTAGCGGGGACAGATACGCAGTATTTT
d_gene: -; abundance: -; len: 14; j_gene: TRBJ2-7; v_gene: TRBV12-3/TRBV12-4; CDR3aa: CASSLWGANGEQYF; CDR3nt: TGTGCCAGCAGTTTATGGGGTGCGAACGGCGAGCAGTACTTC
d_gene: -; abundance: few; len: 16; j_gene: TRBJ1-2; v_gene: TRBV5-5; CDR3aa: CASSLGFRQGNYGYTF; CDR3nt: TGTGCCAGCAGCTTGGGTTTCCGGCAGGGAAACTATGGCTACACCTTC
d_gene: -; abundance: many; len: 14; j_gene: TRBJ2-1; v_gene: TRBV9; CDR3aa: CASSVRTSSHEQFF; CDR3nt: TGTGCCAGCAGCGTAAGAACTAGTTCTCATGAGCAGTTCTTC
d_gene: -; abundance: few; len: 14; j_gene: TRBJ1-5; v_gene: TRBV6-5; CDR3aa: CASSWGGFGQPQHF; CDR3nt: TGTGCCAGCAGTTGGGGGGGGTTCGGTCAGCCCCAGCATTTT
d_gene: -; abundance: few; len: 16; j_gene: TRBJ1-5; v_gene: TRBV11-1; CDR3aa: CASSLACVYSNQPQHF; CDR3nt: TGTGCCAGCAGCTTAGCGTGCGTGTATAGCAATCAGCCCCAGCATTTT
d_gene: TRBD1; abundance: once; len: 15; j_gene: TRBJ2-7; v_gene: TRBV7-9; CDR3aa: CASSINRDSAYEQYF; CDR3nt: TGTGCCAGCAGCATAAATAGGGACAGCGCCTACGAGCAGTACTTC
d_gene: -; abundance: -; len: 14; j_gene: TRBJ1-2; v_gene: TRBV7-9; CDR3aa: CASRRTDRFYGYTF; CDR3nt: TGTGCCAGCAGGCGGACCGATAGATTCTATGGCTACACCTTC
d_gene: -; abundance: -; len: 16; j_gene: TRBJ2-7; v_gene: TRBV7-6; CDR3aa: CASSPPSVAPSYEQYF; CDR3nt: TGTGCCAGCAGCCCCCCAAGTGTGGCTCCTAGTTACGAGCAGTACTTC
d_gene: -; abundance: many; len: 12; j_gene: TRBJ2-7; v_gene: TRBV9; CDR3aa: CASSQTGYEQYF; CDR3nt: TGTGCCAGCAGCCAAACAGGCTACGAGCAGTACTTC
d_gene: TRBD2; abundance: many; len: 14; j_gene: TRBJ2-3; v_gene: TRBV20-1; CDR3aa: CSARDPSGADTQYF; CDR3nt: TGCAGTGCTAGAGACCCTAGCGGTGCAGATACGCAGTATTTT
d_gene: -; abundance: -; len: 14; j_gene: TRBJ1-1; v_gene: TRBV12-3/TRBV12-4; CDR3aa: CATRGTTVNTEAFF; CDR3nt: TGTGCCACCCGCGGAACGACAGTCAACACTGAAGCTTTCTTT
d_gene: TRBD1; abundance: few; len: 16; j_gene: TRBJ2-1; v_gene: TRBV12-3/TRBV12-4; CDR3aa: CASSLNEWTGHNEQFF; CDR3nt: TGTGCCAGCAGTTTAAATGAATGGACAGGGCACAATGAGCAGTTCTTC
d_gene: TRBD2; abundance: -; len: 17; j_gene: TRBJ2-5; v_gene: TRBV5-1; CDR3aa: CASTPGRLGIGEETQYF; CDR3nt: TGCGCCAGCACCCCCGGGAGGCTAGGTATAGGGGAAGAGACCCAGTACTTC
d_gene: TRBD2; abundance: -; len: 16; j_gene: TRBJ2-6; v_gene: TRBV30; CDR3aa: CAWKLAGGSGANVLTF; CDR3nt: TGTGCCTGGAAACTAGCGGGAGGGTCCGGGGCCAACGTCCTGACTTTC
d_gene: TRBD1; abundance: -; len: 15; j_gene: TRBJ2-7; v_gene: TRBV2; CDR3aa: CASKSITGTGTEQYF; CDR3nt: TGTGCCAGCAAATCGATAACCGGGACAGGGACCGAGCAGTACTTC
d_gene: -; abundance: -; len: 15; j_gene: TRBJ1-5; v_gene: TRBV19; CDR3aa: CASSATGLGNQPQHF; CDR3nt: TGTGCCAGTAGCGCCACAGGGCTGGGCAATCAGCCCCAGCATTTT
d_gene: -; abundance: few; len: 15; j_gene: TRBJ1-2; v_gene: TRBV7-9; CDR3aa: CASSLASGTGYGYTF; CDR3nt: TGTGCCAGCAGCTTGGCCTCAGGAACAGGCTATGGCTACACCTTC
d_gene: -; abundance: few; len: 14; j_gene: TRBJ2-7; v_gene: TRBV7-2; CDR3aa: CASSRPRLAYEQYF; CDR3nt: TGTGCCAGCAGCCGACCTAGACTTGCCTACGAGCAGTACTTC
d_gene: -; abundance: -; len: 10; j_gene: TRBJ2-5; v_gene: TRBV29-1; CDR3aa: CSVTTETQYF; CDR3nt: TGCAGCGTTACAACGGAGACCCAGTACTTC
d_gene: -; abundance: -; len: 12; j_gene: TRBJ2-7; v_gene: TRBV7-2; CDR3aa: CASSLDSNEQYF; CDR3nt: TGTGCCAGCAGCTTAGACAGCAACGAGCAGTACTTC
d_gene: -; abundance: -; len: 16; j_gene: TRBJ2-7; v_gene: TRBV7-2; CDR3aa: CASSSLLGADRYEQYF; CDR3nt: TGTGCCAGCAGTTCCCTGTTAGGAGCCGATCGGTACGAGCAGTACTTC
d_gene: TRBD2; abundance: -; len: 14; j_gene: TRBJ2-7; v_gene: TRBV20-1; CDR3aa: CSAARLAGGYEQYF; CDR3nt: TGCAGTGCTGCCCGACTAGCGGGGGGCTACGAGCAGTACTTC
d_gene: TRBD2; abundance: few; len: 14; j_gene: TRBJ2-7; v_gene: TRBV7-2; CDR3aa: CASSLSGGAYEQYF; CDR3nt: TGTGCCAGCAGCTTGAGCGGGGGCGCCTACGAGCAGTACTTC
d_gene: -; abundance: -; len: 12; j_gene: TRBJ1-5; v_gene: TRBV12-3/TRBV12-4; CDR3aa: CASSFNRQPQHF; CDR3nt: TGTGCCAGCAGTTTCAACCGGCAGCCCCAGCATTTT
d_gene: -; abundance: few; len: 13; j_gene: TRBJ2-1; v_gene: TRBV6-2/TRBV6-3; CDR3aa: CASSWLAPNEQFF; CDR3nt: TGTGCCAGCAGTTGGTTAGCGCCCAATGAGCAGTTCTTC
d_gene: TRBD2; abundance: few; len: 15; j_gene: TRBJ2-1; v_gene: TRBV30; CDR3aa: CAWSLTSGRYNEQFF; CDR3nt: TGTGCCTGGAGTCTGACTAGCGGGCGCTACAATGAGCAGTTCTTC
d_gene: TRBD1; abundance: -; len: 15; j_gene: TRBJ2-1; v_gene: TRBV11-1; CDR3aa: CASSDPGQGYNEQFF; CDR3nt: TGTGCCAGCAGCGACCCGGGACAGGGATACAATGAGCAGTTCTTC
d_gene: -; abundance: -; len: 13; j_gene: TRBJ2-5; v_gene: TRBV3-1; CDR3aa: CASAVRVQETQYF; CDR3nt: TGTGCCAGCGCAGTCAGGGTTCAAGAGACCCAGTACTTC
d_gene: -; abundance: -; len: 12; j_gene: TRBJ1-2; v_gene: TRBV12-3/TRBV12-4; CDR3aa: CASSFVSGGYTF; CDR3nt: TGTGCCAGCAGTTTTGTGAGCGGTGGCTACACCTTC
d_gene: -; abundance: many; len: 15; j_gene: TRBJ2-1; v_gene: TRBV15; CDR3aa: CATSRERGGYDEQFF; CDR3nt: TGTGCCACCAGCAGAGAGAGGGGCGGGTATGATGAGCAGTTCTTC
d_gene: -; abundance: -; len: 13; j_gene: TRBJ2-3; v_gene: TRBV4-1; CDR3aa: CASSQVGDVTQYF; CDR3nt: TGCGCCAGCAGCCAAGTTGGAGACGTTACGCAGTATTTT
d_gene: -; abundance: many; len: 15; j_gene: TRBJ1-1; v_gene: TRBV5-5; CDR3aa: CASSVTGTLSREAFF; CDR3nt: TGTGCCAGCAGCGTAACCGGGACACTGTCTAGGGAAGCTTTCTTT
d_gene: TRBD1; abundance: -; len: 15; j_gene: TRBJ1-6; v_gene: TRBV20-1; CDR3aa: CSARGEGTGNSPLHF; CDR3nt: TGCAGTGCTAGGGGGGAAGGGACAGGAAATTCACCCCTCCACTTT
d_gene: -; abundance: -; len: 17; j_gene: TRBJ1-5; v_gene: TRBV18; CDR3aa: CASSPPGVANSNQPQHF; CDR3nt: TGTGCCAGCTCACCCCCGGGGGTGGCGAATAGCAATCAGCCCCAGCATTTT